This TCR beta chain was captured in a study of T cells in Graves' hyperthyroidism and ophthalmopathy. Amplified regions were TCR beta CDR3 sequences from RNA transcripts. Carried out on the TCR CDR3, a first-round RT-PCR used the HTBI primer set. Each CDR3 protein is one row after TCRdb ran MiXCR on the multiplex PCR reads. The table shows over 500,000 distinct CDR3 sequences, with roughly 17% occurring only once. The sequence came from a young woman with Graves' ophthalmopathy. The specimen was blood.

CDR3 DNA: TGTGCCAGCAGTGAAGGGGAGGCTGGGGCCAACGTCCTGACTTTC. Translating it yields CASSEGEAGANVLTF. This chain uses TRBV6-1 with TRBJ2-6; a weak D match, TRBD2 (6 bases). V was clipped by 1 base and J by 2 bases, with 6 bases between them. Germline V gene sequence: CDR1 MNHNS, CDR2 SASEGT. The CDR3 consists of 15 residues.